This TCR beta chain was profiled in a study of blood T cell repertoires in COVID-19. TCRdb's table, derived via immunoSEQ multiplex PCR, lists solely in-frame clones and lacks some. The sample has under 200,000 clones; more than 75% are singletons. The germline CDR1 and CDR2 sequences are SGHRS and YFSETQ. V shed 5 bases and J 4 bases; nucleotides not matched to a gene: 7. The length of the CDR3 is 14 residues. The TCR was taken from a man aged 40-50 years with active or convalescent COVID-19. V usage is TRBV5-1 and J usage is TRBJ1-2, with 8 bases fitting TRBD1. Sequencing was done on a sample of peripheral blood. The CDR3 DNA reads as TGCGCCAGCAGTGAGCAGGGGGCGGCCTATGGCTACACCTTC. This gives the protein CASSEQGAAYGYTF.